This TCR beta chain was sequenced in a study of PD-1 blockade in classical Hodgkin lymphoma (TCRdb year 2020). Background for the entire study: Nivolumab dosing was 3 mg/kg intravenously every 2 weeks, continuing until either disease progression or unacceptable toxicity. To define a peripheral blood immune signature of response to PD-1 blockade in classical Hodgkin lymphoma, the study combined TCR beta sequencing with CyTOF.

Study-wide conclusions, independent of this receptor: Trial patients achieving complete response had baseline diversity similar to newly diagnosed patients, whereas partial responders and progressors had significantly lower diversity. Baseline TCR diversity was reported as lower in newly diagnosed patients than in healthy donors, and lower still in relapsed/refractory patients. Patients starting nivolumab less than 1 year after ASCT had lower diversity and were excluded from later analyses to avoid confounding by immune reconstitution. CD4+ but not CD8+ TCR diversity rose significantly by C4D1 (p=0.0027 vs p=0.16), most apparent in complete responders (p=0.02). The study was restricted to a single clinical trial cohort, and the causes of repertoire differences, possibly disease activity or prior therapy, were left undefined.

As to this clone: The antigen it recognizes is unknown. The input lacks base qualities; no much larger clone sits a single base away.

The CDR3, cysteine through phenylalanine, is 16 amino acids long. Of the read, only the CDR3 DNA is kept; its 48 bases are in frame from base 1. The germline ends are 14 bases apart after V is trimmed by 2 bases and J by 0 bases. Sequences MNHEY (CDR1) and SVGAGI (CDR2) are obtained from the germline V gene. This sample's time point label indicates: cycle 4 day 1 (C4D1), after less than seven weeks of nivolumab. Every trial patient had relapsed after autologous stem cell transplantation, and cohorts A, B and C differed in prior brentuximab vedotin exposure. The trial cohort comprised 56 patients with relapsed/refractory classical Hodgkin lymphoma whose best overall responses were complete response, partial response or progressive disease. In the multi-cohort phase II CheckMate 205 trial, trial patients received single-agent nivolumab. An independent review committee assessed best overall response using the 2007 International Working Group response criteria. Trial PBMCs were collected immediately before nivolumab initiation (C1D1) and during therapy at cycle 2 day 1 and cycle 4 day 1. Peripheral blood was collected in 8 mL Vacutainer Cell Preparation Tubes, from which PBMCs were isolated by centrifugation and then cryopreserved.

Genomic DNA was extracted with the Qiagen DNeasy kit from unsorted PBMCs and from negatively selected CD4+ and CD8+ fractions. TCR beta CDR3 regions were amplified by immunoSEQ multiplex PCR using primers annealing to V and J segments. A synthetic immune receptor repertoire was used to minimize amplification bias, and any residual bias was removed computationally once sequencing was done. The study's processing was this. Repertoire diversity was quantified as the Shannon entropy index using custom Python scripts. The unsorted, CD4+ and CD8+ repertoires were each analyzed separately, with the exception of combined analyses, where CD4+ and CD8+ sequences were merged in silico. A clone was considered expanded if an increase in frequency of at least 2-fold after treatment relative to C1D1 was found, and a pseudocount of 0.5 was applied to clones undetected at baseline. Clones with 0 or 1 copy at C1D1 were defined as singleton clones, while clones with 2 or more copies were defined as non-singleton clones. Clones expanded in unsorted samples were assigned a CD4+, CD8+ or unknown annotation through matching of protein sequences in sorted samples from the same patient. Diversity changes from C1D1 to C4D1 were tested in paired samples using Wilcoxon tests. TCRdb limited this immuneACCESS table to in-frame rearrangements with V and J called. A share of clones is missing; checked studies link under half to unresolved V genes, and the rest is unexplained. The DNA was the basis for D and trimming; V, J and clone size are from that table. The sample table records just under 40,000 clones; 77% of these occur just once. The ten largest clones capture more than 8% of the sample.

The clonotype was recovered from a human donor with classical Hodgkin lymphoma. The starting material was peripheral blood mononuclear cells (PBMCs), obtained before the fourth cycle of nivolumab. The chain is made from TRBV6-5 and TRBJ2-7, with TRBD2 as a weak D call on 6 bases. This receptor has the CDR3 CASSYNHQGLSYEQYF. The nucleotide sequence reads TGTGCCAGCAGTTACAACCATCAGGGACTCTCCTACGAGCAGTACTTC.